The source of this T cell receptor (beta chain) is a study of radiotherapy plus CTLA-4 blockade in lung cancer (dated by TCRdb to the late 2010s). About the study as a whole: Among enrolled patients, 15% to 20% had an objective response and 25% to 35% reached disease control. Overall results and qualifications from the work: The strongest predictors of response, as reported, were early dynamic changes in blood T cell clones along with a rise in serum interferon-beta after radiation. After treatment with radiotherapy and ipilimumab, TCR clones that originated in tumors expanded in peripheral blood.

The junction carries 11 bases between V and J, which are trimmed by 9 bases and 2 bases respectively. Including cysteine and phenylalanine, the CDR3 has 14 amino acids. Of all the DNA, just the CDR3 is kept, 42 bases in frame from base 1. The germline V gene (reference sequence) provides CDR1 SEHNR and CDR2 FQNEAQ. The study evaluated CTLA-4 blockade (ipilimumab) given together with focal radiation therapy in patients who had chemo-refractory metastatic non-small-cell lung cancer. The library was built by means of the immunoSEQ multiplex PCR assay. Sourced from immuneACCESS, this table was stored by TCRdb with only in-frame sequences that have V and J called. A share of the clones is absent; for the studies checked, an unresolved V gene accounts for under half, and the remainder has no known explanation. The sample table holds tens of thousands of clones, of which about 80% were seen once. About 8.1% of the sample lies in the top ten.

Remarks on this clone: This receptor's antigen is unknown. Per-base quality was not reported, and no clone a single base away is much larger than it.

Rearrangement joined TRBV7-9 to TRBJ1-6; the D region possibly corresponds to TRBD1 (5 bases align). The input for sequencing was peripheral blood, taken from a patient treated with radiotherapy plus ipilimumab. This TCR came from a human donor with non-small cell lung cancer who had stable disease on radiotherapy plus ipilimumab. The DNA is TGTGCCAGTCAGGGAGGGACCTATAATTCACCCCTCCACTTT. This codes for CASQGGTYNSPLHF.